The present T cell receptor beta chain was sequenced within a study of OX40 agonist ivuxolimab in advanced cancers. Background on the whole study: Ivuxolimab, which targeted the costimulatory receptor OX40 (CD134), was an agonistic, fully human IgG2 monoclonal antibody. Partial responses occurred in three dose-escalation patients: two with cutaneous melanoma and one with hepatocellular carcinoma. In the dose-escalation cohort, 70% to 90% of patients were male, and the mean age was 60 years with a range of about 20 to 79. The purpose of peripheral TCRbeta sequencing was to test whether ivuxolimab changed TCR sequence diversity and led to clonal T-cell expansion. Among the roughly 52 dose-escalation patients, about 20 had hepatocellular carcinoma, roughly 15 melanoma, 9 renal cell carcinoma and 9 head and neck cancer. The monotherapy dose-escalation portion (N of about 57 patients) of the phase I ivuxolimab trial is reported in the paper. Intravenous ivuxolimab was administered to patients every 2 weeks at six dose levels: 0.01, 0.1, 0.3, 1.5, 3 and 10 mg/kg. Prior anti-PD-1, anti-PD-L1 or anti-CTLA-4 therapy was permitted, and checkpoint inhibitors had been received by 30% to 40% of dose-escalation patients. The paper's findings and limits, for the study overall: Low levels of normalized T-cell clonal expansion were also seen in some nonresponding patients. At doses of 0.1 to 3.0 mg/kg, clonal expansion of both CD4+ and CD8+ blood T cells was observed from baseline to week 6. Partial responders in the 0.1-3.0 mg/kg groups had among the lowest normalized peripheral clonal expansion, especially among CD8+ T cells. After ivuxolimab, CD8+ T cells had more expanded clones than CD4+ T cells on average. The antigen specificity of the clonally expanded peripheral T cells was not determined.

The trial excluded patients who had a history of autoimmune disease or who were on systemic immunosuppression. Peripheral blood for TCR sequencing was collected from all dose cohorts at baseline, on cycle 4 day 1, and on cycle 7 day 1. Samples were obtained from an open-label, multicenter, first-in-human phase I dose-escalation trial of ivuxolimab. The trial enrolled adults with locally advanced or metastatic head and neck squamous cell, hepatocellular, melanoma or renal cell carcinoma. Before TCR sequencing, CD4+ T cells and CD8+ T cells from peripheral blood were sorted into separate populations. As concerns this clone: Its antigen is not yet known. Within one base of it there is no much larger clone, and no base qualities were kept.

At the junction V is shortened by 1 base and J by 6 bases, with 13 bases in between. The germline V gene (reference sequence) specifies LNHNV as CDR1 and YYDKDF as CDR2. Including cysteine and phenylalanine, the CDR3 has 15 amino acids. Only the CDR3 DNA stays, 45 bases, in frame from base 1. Genomic DNA was isolated from the sorted cells so that the TCRbeta CDR3 region could be sequenced. The immunoSEQ Assay was used to sequence the TCRbeta CDR3 regions. TCRdb provides this immuneACCESS table in a form limited to in-frame rearrangements. Some clones are lacking; in checked studies, under half of them reflect an unresolved V gene, and why the rest are absent is not known. The sample includes about 53,000 clones, with more than 80% observed a single time. The top ten hold about a tenth of the sample.

The input for sequencing was CD4+ or CD8+ T cells sorted from blood, taken in a trial of the OX40 agonist ivuxolimab. The V gene is TRBV15 and the J gene is TRBJ2-1; the D gene is perhaps TRBD2, from 6 matching bases. This clonotype originated in an adult with an advanced solid tumor such as melanoma, head and neck, liver or kidney cancer. The CDR3 protein is CATSRGTGVSNEQFF. The bases read TGTGCCACCAGCAGAGGAACGGGAGTGAGCAATGAGCAGTTCTTC.